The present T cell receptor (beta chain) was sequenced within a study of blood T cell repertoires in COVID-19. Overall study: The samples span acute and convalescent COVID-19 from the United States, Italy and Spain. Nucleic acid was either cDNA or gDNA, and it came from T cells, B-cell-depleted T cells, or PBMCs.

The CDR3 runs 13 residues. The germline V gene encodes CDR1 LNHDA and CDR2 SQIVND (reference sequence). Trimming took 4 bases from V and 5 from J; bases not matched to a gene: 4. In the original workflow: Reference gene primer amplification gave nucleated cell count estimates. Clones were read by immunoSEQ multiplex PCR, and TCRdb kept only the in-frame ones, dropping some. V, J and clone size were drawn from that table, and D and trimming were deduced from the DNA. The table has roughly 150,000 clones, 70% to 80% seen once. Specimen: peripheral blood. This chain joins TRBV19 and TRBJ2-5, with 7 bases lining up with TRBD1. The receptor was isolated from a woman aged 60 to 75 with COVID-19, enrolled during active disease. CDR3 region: CASSNNRGETQYF. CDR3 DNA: TGTGCCAGTAGTAACAACAGGGGTGAGACCCAGTACTTC.